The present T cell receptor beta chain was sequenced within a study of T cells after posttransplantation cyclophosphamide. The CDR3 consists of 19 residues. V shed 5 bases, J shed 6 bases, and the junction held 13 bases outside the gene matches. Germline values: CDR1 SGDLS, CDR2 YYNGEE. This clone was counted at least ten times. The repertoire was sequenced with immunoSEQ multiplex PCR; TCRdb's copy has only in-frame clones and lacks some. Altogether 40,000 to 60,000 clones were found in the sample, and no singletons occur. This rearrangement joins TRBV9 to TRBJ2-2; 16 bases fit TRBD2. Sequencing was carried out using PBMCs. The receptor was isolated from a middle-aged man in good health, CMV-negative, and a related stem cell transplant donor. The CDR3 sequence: CASSPSQTGLAGGSGELFF. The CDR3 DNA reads TGTGCCAGCAGTCCCAGTCAGACGGGACTAGCGGGAGGGTCCGGGGAGCTGTTTTTT.